These 17 T cell receptor beta chains came from one sample sequenced in a study of T cells after yellow fever vaccination. TCRdb passed the 5' RACE reads through MiXCR, listing each CDR3 protein once. The profile shows about 320,000 distinct CDR3 sequences, 3.5% to 4.5% of them singletons. The sequenced sample was PBMCs, obtained 15 days after the yellow fever booster vaccination. The receptors were sampled from a man between 18 and 35 years old who received the YFV17D yellow fever vaccine.

The chain carries TRBV5-6 and TRBJ2-1, with D unresolved. The CDR3 covers 15 residues. The V end was cut by 2 bases, the J end by 7 bases, with 16 bases between. Germline loops: CDR1 SGHDT, CDR2 YYEEEE. The CDR3 bases are TGTGCCAGCAGCTTTGAGGAGTATAGCCCAAATGAGCAGTTCTTC. It specifies CASSFEEYSPNEQFF.

There are many counts of this clonotype. This sequence joins TRBV7-3 and TRBJ2-5; D might be TRBD2 (6 bases). Germline lookup yields CDR1 SGHTA and CDR2 FQGTGA. Trimming pared 5 bases from V and 7 bases from J, leaving 14 bases between. The CDR3 is 13 residues long. The CDR3 DNA follows: TGTGCCAGCAGCGCGGGGACCCAGGGGACCCAGTACTTC. This codes for CASSAGTQGTQYF.

This clonotype was recorded many times. The genes are TRBV5-1 and TRBJ2-2; the D gene is possibly TRBD2 (6 bases). V was clipped by 2 bases and J by 0 bases, with 8 bases between them. There are 15 residues in the CDR3. Germline-derived CDR1 and CDR2 are SGHRS and YFSETQ. CDR3 sequence: CASSLTGANTGELFF. CDR3 coding DNA: TGCGCCAGCAGCTTAACGGGGGCGAACACCGGGGAGCTGTTTTTT.

This clonotype was detected only a few times. The rearrangement uses TRBV20-1 and TRBJ2-5; D possibly corresponds to TRBD2 (6 bases). Germline CDR1 is DFQATT and CDR2 is SNEGSKA (reference sequence). This CDR3 has 14 amino acids. Trimming took off 5 bases at V and 4 bases at J, with 17 bases between the two ends. The DNA for the CDR3 is TGCAGTGCTCCAAGTCCGGGAGTCCCAGAGACCCAGTACTTC. Protein product: CSAPSPGVPETQYF.

V gene TRBV5-6 combines with J gene TRBJ1-1, with 7 bases matching TRBD1. With 4 bases clipped from V and 4 bases from J, the junction kept 10 bases outside the gene matches. CDR1 and CDR2 from the germline V gene are SGHDT and YYEEEE. CDR3 size: 15 residues. The CDR3 sequence: CASSPRAPGGTEAFF. CDR3 sequence (DNA): TGTGCCAGCAGCCCTAGGGCTCCAGGGGGCACTGAAGCTTTCTTT. Full variable domain (rest looked up from reference TRBV5-6 and TRBJ1-1): DAGVTQSPTHLIKTRGQQVTLRCSPKSGHDTVSWYQQALGQGPQFIFQYYEEEERQRGNFPDRFSGHQFPNYSSELNVNALLLGDSALYLCASSPRAPGGTEAFFGQGTRLTVV.

This clonotype was picked up many times. The CDR3 sequence is CATSSADRQETQYF. The CDR3 DNA reads TGTGCCACGTCCTCCGCCGACAGGCAAGAGACCCAGTACTTC. This chain connects TRBV12-3 or TRBV12-4 to TRBJ2-5; D perhaps matches TRBD1 (6 bases). The V gene lost 10 bases and the J gene lost 2 bases, with 17 bases spanning the gap. CDR3 size: 14 residues.

This clonotype was observed at least ten times. The chain joins TRBV7-3 to TRBJ2-1; perhaps TRBD2 as D (7 bases). Germline loops: CDR1 SGHTA, CDR2 FQGTGA. V was cut by 0 bases and J by 5 bases, with 20 bases left in between. The CDR3 spans 18 residues. The CDR3, as DNA: TGTGCCAGCAGCTTAACGGGGGGGCGATTAAATATGAACAATGAGCAGTTCTTC. Amino acid sequence: CASSLTGGRLNMNNEQFF.

This clonotype appeared many times. V and J are TRBV10-2 and TRBJ2-5, with 7 bases identical to TRBD2. The CDR3 sequence is 14 residues long. The V gene end was trimmed by 6 bases and the J gene end by 1 base; junction bases not matched to a gene: 5. The V gene's germline CDR1 is WSHSY and CDR2 SAAADI. The CDR3 DNA reads as TGCGCCAGCAGCTGGAGCGGGGCCCAAGAGACCCAGTACTTC. It yields the protein CASSWSGAQETQYF.

Only a few counts were recorded for this clonotype. This chain uses TRBV7-9 with TRBJ1-1; no reliable D call. In germline, CDR1 is SEHNR, CDR2 FQNEAQ (reference sequence). V was trimmed by 5 bases and J by 6 bases, leaving 13 bases between them. This CDR3 has 13 amino acids. CDR3: CASSPGLYPEAFF. The CDR3 DNA sequence: TGTGCCAGCAGCCCGGGCCTGTATCCTGAAGCTTTCTTT.

V usage is TRBV6-6 and J usage is TRBJ2-2; D is uncertain. V lost 8 bases, J lost 4 bases, and 5 bases lay in between. The CDR3 has 11 residues. Looked up from germline, CDR1 is MNHNY and CDR2 is SVGAGI (reference sequence). Here the CDR3 reads CASFGTGELFF. The CDR3 DNA sequence: TGTGCCAGCTTCGGCACCGGGGAGCTGTTTTTT.

This clonotype appeared many times. The chain combines TRBV7-9 with TRBJ2-3, with TRBD2 identical over 8 bases. This CDR3 region has 15 residues. Germline V gene lookup returns CDR1 SEHNR and CDR2 FQNEAQ (reference sequence). Trimming at V came to 2 bases and at J to 9 bases, leaving 10 bases not matched to a gene. CDR3 coding DNA: TGTGCCAGCAGCTTACAAGGGGTAGCGGGGAGGACGCAGTATTTT. Protein product: CASSLQGVAGRTQYF.

This clonotype was seen only a few times. The V and J genes are TRBV12-3 or TRBV12-4 and TRBJ1-2; D gene uncertain. The V end was cut by 6 bases, the J end by 6 bases, with 14 bases between. CDR3 length equals 13 residues. CDR3 sequence: CASRWAADHGYTF. The CDR3 DNA reads as TGTGCCAGCAGATGGGCAGCGGACCATGGCTACACCTTC.

Only a few counts were recorded for this clonotype. V gene TRBV29-1 combines with J gene TRBJ2-3; D might be TRBD1 (6 bases). Between the trimmed V and J ends, which lost 4 bases and 1 base, there was a span of 9 bases. This CDR3 has 13 residues. Looked up from germline, CDR1 is SQVTM and CDR2 is ANQGSEA. CDR3 nucleotides: TGCAGCGTTGGGACAGCTGGCACAGATACGCAGTATTTT. Translated: CSVGTAGTDTQYF.

This clonotype came up many times. The rearrangement joins TRBV7-9 to TRBJ1-2, with TRBD1 matching 11 bases. With 5 bases clipped from V and 2 bases from J, the junction kept 4 bases outside the gene matches. The germline V gene has CDR1 SEHNR and CDR2 FQNEAQ (reference sequence). This CDR3 comprises 15 residues. The CDR3 here is CASSIGTGGNYGYTF. DNA for the CDR3: TGTGCCAGCAGCATTGGGACAGGGGGGAACTATGGCTACACCTTC.

This clonotype came up a few times. This rearrangement joins TRBV2 to TRBJ2-2, with 9 bases fitting TRBD1. The V gene's germline CDR1 is SNHLY and CDR2 FYNNEI. Trimming took 5 bases from V and 3 from J; bases not matched to a gene: 4. This CDR3 is 15 amino acids long. The CDR3 coding sequence is TGTGCCAGCAGTTGGCGACAGGGGGACACCGGGGAGCTGTTTTTT. Translating it yields CASSWRQGDTGELFF.

This clonotype was detected many times. The chain is built from TRBV11-3 and TRBJ1-1; 7 bases align to TRBD1. Per the germline V gene, CDR1 is SGHNT and CDR2 is YENEEA. CDR3 length equals 13 residues. With 2 bases clipped from V and 8 bases from J, the junction kept 5 bases outside the gene matches. The CDR3 loop is CASSLLRDSEAFF. CDR3 bases: TGTGCCAGCAGCTTACTCCGGGACAGCGAAGCTTTCTTT.

In nucleotides, the CDR3 is TGTGCCATCGACAGGGCCTCCTACAATGAGCAGTTCTTC. Protein product: CAIDRASYNEQFF. The J gene is TRBJ2-1, the V gene TRBV28, with 7 positions matching TRBD1. Germline CDR1 reads MDHEN; CDR2 reads SYDVKM. This CDR3 is 13 amino acids long. V was clipped by 10 bases and J by 0 bases; unmatched bases: 3.